This T cell receptor (beta chain) was documented in a study of metastatic and nonmetastatic thyroid tumors. In this sample, this clone turned up many times. CDR1 MNHEY and CDR2 SVGEGT come from the germline V gene. The length of the CDR3 is 12 residues. Trimming took 8 bases from V and 4 from J; bases not matched to a gene: 2. Authors' analysis steps: Across clinicopathological groups, CDR3 differences served as the basis for building a distant-metastasis classifier for papillary thyroid cancer. TCRdb reanalyzed the PCR reads via MiXCR. The V and J calls follow TCRdb's processing rather than the paper's. The repertoire holds about 22,000 clones, 36% seen once, with 22% in the top ten. None of the patients had undergone any treatment ahead of thyroid surgery.

The chain combines TRBV6-2 or TRBV6-3 with TRBJ2-7; 10 bases fit TRBD1. The sequence was obtained from a male donor with papillary thyroid cancer or a benign thyroid nodule (not recorded which). Some clones in this sample may be carry-over from other donors' samples. Source material: blood. This CDR3 reads CASQDRGYEQYF. CDR3 bases: TGTGCCAGCCAGGACAGGGGGTACGAGCAGTACTTC.